The clone carrying this TCR beta chain was found a few times. Its specificity is unknown. TCRdb reprocessed the reads via MiXCR and lists one record per CDR3 protein. The sample contains about a million distinct CDR3 sequences, around 32% of which appear only once. This entry belongs to a study of T cell repertoires in cytomegalovirus infection. Study-wide background: The study used recently identified HLA-C-restricted and well-studied HLA-B-restricted CMV epitopes. Matching HLA type, along with CMV infection, was indicated by public TCR beta signatures.

CDR3 length equals 16 residues. Trimming cost V 3 bases and J 7 bases, with 19 bases left between them. Germline V CDR1 and CDR2: LGHNA, YNFKEQ. Whole-study findings and limits: The ex vivo response was dominated by HLA-C-restricted CMV-specific TCR beta clonotypes.

The receptor's source is a human donor in good health (CMV status not recorded). Some clones in this sample may be carry-over from other donors' samples. The sequencing used cultured CD8+ T cells from PBMCs, collected from culture after CMV antigen stimulation. V is TRBV4-2 and J is TRBJ2-1; D is unclear. CDR3 loop: CASSHPGHNLDNEQFF. The CDR3 region has the DNA TGTGCCAGCAGCCACCCTGGGCACAACCTTGATAATGAGCAGTTCTTC.